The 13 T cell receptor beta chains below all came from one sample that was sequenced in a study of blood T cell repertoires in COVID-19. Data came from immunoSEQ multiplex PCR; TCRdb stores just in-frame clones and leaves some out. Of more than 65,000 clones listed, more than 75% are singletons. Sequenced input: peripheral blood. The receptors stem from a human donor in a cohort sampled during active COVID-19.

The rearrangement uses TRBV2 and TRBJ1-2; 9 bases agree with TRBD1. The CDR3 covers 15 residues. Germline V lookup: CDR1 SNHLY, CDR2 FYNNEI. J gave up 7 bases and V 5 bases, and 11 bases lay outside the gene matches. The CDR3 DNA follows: TGTGCCAGCAGTCTCCGGGACAGGGCAAGGGGTGGCTACACCTTC. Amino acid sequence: CASSLRDRARGGYTF.

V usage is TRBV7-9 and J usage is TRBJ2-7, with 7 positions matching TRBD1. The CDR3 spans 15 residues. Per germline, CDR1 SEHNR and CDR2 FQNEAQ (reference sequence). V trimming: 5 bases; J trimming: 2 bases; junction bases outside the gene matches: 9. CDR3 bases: TGTGCCAGCAGCGCCAAACAGGGGATAACCTACGAGCAGTACTTC. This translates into CASSAKQGITYEQYF.

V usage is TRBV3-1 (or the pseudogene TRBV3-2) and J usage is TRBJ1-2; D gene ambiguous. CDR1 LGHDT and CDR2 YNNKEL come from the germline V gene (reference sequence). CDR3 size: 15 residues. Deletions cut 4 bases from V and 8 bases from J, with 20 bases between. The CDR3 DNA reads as TGTGCCAGCAGCCTACCCACTTCGACGGGAAGGGGCTACACCTTC. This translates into CASSLPTSTGRGYTF.

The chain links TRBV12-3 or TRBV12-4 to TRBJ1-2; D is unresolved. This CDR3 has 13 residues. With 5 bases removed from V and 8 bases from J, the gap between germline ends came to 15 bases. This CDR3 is CASSGGRYGGYTF. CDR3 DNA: TGTGCCAGCAGTGGAGGGCGCTATGGAGGCTACACCTTC.

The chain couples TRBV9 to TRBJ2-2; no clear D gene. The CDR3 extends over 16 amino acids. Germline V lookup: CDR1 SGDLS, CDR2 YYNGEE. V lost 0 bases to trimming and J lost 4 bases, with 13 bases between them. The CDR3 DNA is TGTGCCAGCAGCGTAGGAAACAGCCTAAGCACCGGGGAGCTGTTTTTT. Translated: CASSVGNSLSTGELFF.

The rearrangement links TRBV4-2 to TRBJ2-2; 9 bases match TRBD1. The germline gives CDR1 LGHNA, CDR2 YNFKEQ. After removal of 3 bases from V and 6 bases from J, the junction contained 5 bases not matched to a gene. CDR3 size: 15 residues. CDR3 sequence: CASSQGQGEAGELFF. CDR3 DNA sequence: TGTGCCAGCAGCCAGGGACAGGGAGAAGCCGGGGAGCTGTTTTTT.

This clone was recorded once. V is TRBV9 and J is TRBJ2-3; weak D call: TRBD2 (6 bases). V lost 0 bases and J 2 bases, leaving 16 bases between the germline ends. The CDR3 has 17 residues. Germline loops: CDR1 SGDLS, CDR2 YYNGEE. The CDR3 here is CASSVGRGLGATDTQYF. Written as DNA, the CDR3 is TGTGCCAGCAGCGTAGGGAGGGGATTGGGAGCCACAGATACGCAGTATTTT.

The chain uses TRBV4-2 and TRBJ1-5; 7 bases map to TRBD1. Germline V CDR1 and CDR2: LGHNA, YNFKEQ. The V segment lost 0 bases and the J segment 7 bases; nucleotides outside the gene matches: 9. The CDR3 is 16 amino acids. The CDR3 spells CASSQDPGQVRQPQHF. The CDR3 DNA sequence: TGTGCCAGCAGCCAAGACCCAGGACAGGTTAGGCAGCCCCAGCATTTT.

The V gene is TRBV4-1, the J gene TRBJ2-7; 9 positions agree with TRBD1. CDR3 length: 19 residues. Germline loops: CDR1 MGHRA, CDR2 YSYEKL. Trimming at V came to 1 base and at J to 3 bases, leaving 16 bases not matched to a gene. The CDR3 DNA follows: TGCGCCAGCAGCCAAGTAGGGTCCGGGACAGGGACTCTTATCTACGAGCAGTACTTC. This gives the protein CASSQVGSGTGTLIYEQYF.

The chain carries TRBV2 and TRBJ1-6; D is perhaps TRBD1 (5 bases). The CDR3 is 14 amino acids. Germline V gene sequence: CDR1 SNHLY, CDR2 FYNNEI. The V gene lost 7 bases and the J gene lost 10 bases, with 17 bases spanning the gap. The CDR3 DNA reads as TGTGCCAGCAAGGCGGGGACGACTAGCTCACCCCTCCACTTT. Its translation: CASKAGTTSSPLHF. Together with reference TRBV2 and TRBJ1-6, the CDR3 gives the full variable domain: EPEVTQTPSHQVTQMGQEVILRCVPISNHLYFYWYRQILGQKVEFLVSFYNNEISEKSEIFDDQFSVERPDGSNFTLKIRSTKLEDSAMYFCASKAGTTSSPLHFGNGTRLTVT.

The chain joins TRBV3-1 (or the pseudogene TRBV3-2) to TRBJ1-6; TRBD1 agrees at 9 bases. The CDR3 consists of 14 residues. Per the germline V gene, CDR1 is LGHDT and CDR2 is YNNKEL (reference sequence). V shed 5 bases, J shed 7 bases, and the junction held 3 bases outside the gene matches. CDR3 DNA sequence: TGTGCCAGCAGCGCCGGGACAGGGAATTCACCCCTCCACTTT. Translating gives CASSAGTGNSPLHF.

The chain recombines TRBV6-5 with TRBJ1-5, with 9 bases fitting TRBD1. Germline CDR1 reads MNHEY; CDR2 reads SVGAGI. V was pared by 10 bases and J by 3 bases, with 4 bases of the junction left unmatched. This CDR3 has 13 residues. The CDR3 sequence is CATRTGDNQPQHF. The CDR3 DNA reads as TGTGCCACCAGGACAGGGGACAATCAGCCCCAGCATTTT.

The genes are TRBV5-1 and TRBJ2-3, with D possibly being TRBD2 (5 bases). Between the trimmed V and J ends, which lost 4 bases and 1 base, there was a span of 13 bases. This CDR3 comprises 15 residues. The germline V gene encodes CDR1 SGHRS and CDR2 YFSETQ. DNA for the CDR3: TGCGCCAGCAGCCGGCTAGCCGGAGGCACAGATACGCAGTATTTT. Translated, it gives CASSRLAGGTDTQYF.